A selection of T cell receptor beta chains follows, all from one sample in a study of cytotoxic CD8 clonotypes in ibrutinib-treated CLL. Here immunoSEQ multiplex PCR was the method, and the copy in TCRdb shows in-frame clones only, minus some. The table shows roughly 150,000 clones, with 84% occurring only once. The input for sequencing was PBMCs, taken after 24 months of ibrutinib treatment. These receptors originate from a human donor with chronic lymphocytic leukemia. The CDR3 runs from the conserved cysteine through the conserved F or W. The D gene is left open where the match is weak. Only part of the rows carry a size: once, few, many, or a class if the clone is expanded.

d_gene: TRBD2
v_gene: TRBV5-1
abundance: .
j_gene: TRBJ2-3
CDR3aa: CASSLTGLALDTQYF
CDR3nt: TGCGCCAGCAGCTTGACCGGACTAGCGTTAGATACGCAGTATTTT

d_gene: .
v_gene: TRBV7-9
abundance: .
j_gene: TRBJ1-5
CDR3aa: CASRHRTENSNQPQHF
CDR3nt: TGTGCCAGCAGACACAGGACAGAAAATAGCAATCAGCCCCAGCATTTT

d_gene: .
v_gene: TRBV7-3
abundance: .
j_gene: TRBJ2-6
CDR3aa: CASSFWGPGANVLTF
CDR3nt: TGTGCCAGCAGCTTCTGGGGGCCTGGGGCCAACGTCCTGACTTTC

d_gene: .
v_gene: TRBV13
abundance: .
j_gene: TRBJ1-1
CDR3aa: CASSLGLRDEAFF
CDR3nt: TGTGCCAGCAGCTTAGGCTTGAGGGACGAAGCTTTCTTT

d_gene: TRBD2
v_gene: TRBV7-2
abundance: .
j_gene: TRBJ2-3
CDR3aa: CASSLVTSGGESTDTQYF
CDR3nt: TGTGCCAGCAGCTTAGTCACTAGCGGGGGGGAAAGCACAGATACGCAGTATTTT

d_gene: TRBD1
v_gene: TRBV6-6
abundance: .
j_gene: TRBJ2-4
CDR3aa: CASSSSPRTGKNIQYF
CDR3nt: TGTGCCAGCAGTTCCTCACCCCGGACAGGGAAAAACATTCAGTACTTC

d_gene: .
v_gene: TRBV7-9
abundance: .
j_gene: TRBJ2-7
CDR3aa: CASSLYGSGARTRDEQYF
CDR3nt: TGTGCCAGCAGCTTATATGGTTCGGGAGCGCGCACCCGAGACGAGCAGTACTTC

d_gene: .
v_gene: TRBV19
abundance: .
j_gene: TRBJ2-1
CDR3aa: CARRRTRAGEQFF
CDR3nt: TGTGCCAGACGTCGGACCCGAGCTGGTGAGCAGTTCTTC

d_gene: .
v_gene: TRBV27
abundance: few
j_gene: TRBJ1-4
CDR3aa: CASWGEEEKLFF
CDR3nt: TGTGCCAGCTGGGGGGAGGAAGAAAAACTGTTTTTT

d_gene: TRBD2
v_gene: TRBV2
abundance: .
j_gene: TRBJ2-1
CDR3aa: CASRNSGREDEQFF
CDR3nt: TGTGCCAGCAGGAATAGCGGGAGGGAGGATGAGCAGTTCTTC

d_gene: TRBD1
v_gene: TRBV30
abundance: .
j_gene: TRBJ1-6
CDR3aa: CAWDGDSTYNSPLHF
CDR3nt: TGTGCCTGGGATGGGGACAGTACCTATAATTCACCCCTCCACTTT

d_gene: .
v_gene: TRBV12-2
abundance: .
j_gene: TRBJ2-1
CDR3aa: CASRLARPKLYNEQFF
CDR3nt: TGTGCAAGTCGCTTAGCGAGGCCGAAACTCTACAATGAGCAGTTCTTC

d_gene: .
v_gene: TRBV6-6
abundance: .
j_gene: TRBJ1-4
CDR3aa: CASSTLEKLFF
CDR3nt: TGTGCCAGCAGTACCCTAGAAAAACTGTTTTTT

d_gene: .
v_gene: TRBV4-1
abundance: .
j_gene: TRBJ1-2
CDR3aa: CASSQDPLTAPRGYTF
CDR3nt: TGCGCCAGCAGCCAAGACCCACTTACAGCTCCTAGGGGCTACACCTTC

d_gene: TRBD2
v_gene: TRBV28
abundance: once
j_gene: TRBJ2-7
CDR3aa: CASSPGLAGPASYEQYF
CDR3nt: TGTGCCAGCAGTCCCGGACTAGCGGGTCCAGCCTCCTACGAGCAGTACTTC

d_gene: .
v_gene: TRBV6-1
abundance: .
j_gene: TRBJ1-5
CDR3aa: CASSESTLSPQHF
CDR3nt: TGTGCCAGCAGTGAGTCAACCTTGTCCCCCCAGCATTTT

d_gene: .
v_gene: TRBV19
abundance: .
j_gene: TRBJ2-3
CDR3aa: CASSMGPRADTQYF
CDR3nt: TGTGCCAGTAGTATGGGACCAAGGGCAGATACGCAGTATTTT

d_gene: TRBD2
v_gene: TRBV7-2
abundance: once
j_gene: TRBJ2-7
CDR3aa: CASRRTSGSHEQYF
CDR3nt: TGTGCCAGCAGAAGGACTAGCGGGAGCCACGAGCAGTACTTC

d_gene: TRBD1
v_gene: TRBV6-5
abundance: .
j_gene: TRBJ1-5
CDR3aa: CASSYDRGGNQPQHF
CDR3nt: TGTGCCAGCAGTTACGACAGGGGTGGCAATCAGCCCCAGCATTTT

d_gene: .
v_gene: TRBV6-5
abundance: .
j_gene: TRBJ1-3
CDR3aa: CASRLGNRISGNTIYF
CDR3nt: TGTGCCAGCCGTTTGGGGAACAGGATCTCTGGAAACACCATATATTTT

d_gene: .
v_gene: TRBV27
abundance: .
j_gene: TRBJ1-1
CDR3aa: CASSLTITTRTEAFF
CDR3nt: TGTGCCAGCAGTTTAACGATCACTACACGAACTGAAGCTTTCTTT

d_gene: .
v_gene: TRBV2
abundance: .
j_gene: TRBJ2-5
CDR3aa: CASSGEETQYF
CDR3nt: TGTGCCAGCTCGGGTGAAGAGACCCAGTACTTC

d_gene: TRBD1
v_gene: TRBV7-9
abundance: .
j_gene: TRBJ1-1
CDR3aa: CASSLPGTGGRTEAFF
CDR3nt: TGTGCCAGCAGCCTGCCCGGGACAGGGGGCAGGACTGAAGCTTTCTTT

d_gene: .
v_gene: TRBV7-2
abundance: .
j_gene: TRBJ1-4
CDR3aa: CASSYPNEKLFF
CDR3nt: TGTGCCAGCAGCTACCCTAATGAAAAACTGTTTTTT

d_gene: TRBD2
v_gene: TRBV7-8
abundance: .
j_gene: TRBJ2-2
CDR3aa: CASSQTSGNTGELFF
CDR3nt: TGTGCCAGCAGCCAGACTAGCGGTAACACCGGGGAGCTGTTTTTT

d_gene: .
v_gene: TRBV6-5
abundance: .
j_gene: TRBJ2-3
CDR3aa: CASSTGGRDTQYF
CDR3nt: TGTGCCAGTTCAACAGGTGGGAGGGATACGCAGTATTTT

d_gene: TRBD2
v_gene: TRBV28
abundance: .
j_gene: TRBJ2-7
CDR3aa: CASSLYGGGLASYEQYF
CDR3nt: TGTGCCAGCAGTTTATACGGGGGAGGGCTCGCGTCCTACGAGCAGTACTTC

d_gene: .
v_gene: TRBV28
abundance: .
j_gene: TRBJ2-7
CDR3aa: CASRLGGSYEQYF
CDR3nt: TGTGCCAGCAGGCTGGGGGGATCTTACGAGCAGTACTTC

d_gene: TRBD2
v_gene: TRBV19
abundance: once
j_gene: TRBJ2-1
CDR3aa: CASSIPRLAGGRNEQFF
CDR3nt: TGTGCCAGTAGTATCCCAAGACTAGCGGGAGGGCGCAATGAGCAGTTCTTC

d_gene: .
v_gene: TRBV19
abundance: .
j_gene: TRBJ2-3
CDR3aa: CASSIGLADTQYF
CDR3nt: TGTGCCAGTAGTATTGGGTTGGCAGATACGCAGTATTTT

d_gene: TRBD1
v_gene: TRBV19
abundance: .
j_gene: TRBJ1-2
CDR3aa: CASRRDRGPYGYTF
CDR3nt: TGTGCCAGTAGAAGGGACAGGGGCCCCTATGGCTACACCTTC

d_gene: .
v_gene: TRBV19
abundance: .
j_gene: TRBJ1-4
CDR3aa: CATNGQPNEKLFF
CDR3nt: TGTGCCACCAATGGACAGCCGAACGAAAAACTGTTTTTT

d_gene: .
v_gene: TRBV5-5
abundance: .
j_gene: TRBJ1-5
CDR3aa: CASSPATGGSQPQHF
CDR3nt: TGTGCCAGCAGCCCCGCCACTGGGGGAAGCCAGCCCCAGCATTTT

d_gene: TRBD1
v_gene: TRBV19
abundance: .
j_gene: TRBJ1-4
CDR3aa: CASSKWTGSTNEKLFF
CDR3nt: TGTGCCAGTAGTAAATGGACAGGCTCCACTAATGAAAAACTGTTTTTT

d_gene: TRBD1
v_gene: TRBV29-1
abundance: .
j_gene: TRBJ1-1
CDR3aa: CSVVQGPDTEAFF
CDR3nt: TGCAGCGTTGTACAGGGGCCGGACACTGAAGCTTTCTTT

d_gene: .
v_gene: TRBV5-1
abundance: .
j_gene: TRBJ2-7
CDR3aa: CASSLPSYEQYF
CDR3nt: TGCGCCAGCAGCTTGCCCTCCTACGAGCAGTACTTC

d_gene: TRBD1
v_gene: TRBV5-1
abundance: .
j_gene: TRBJ2-7
CDR3aa: CASTHTTRTGNYEQYF
CDR3nt: TGCGCCAGCACCCACACAACTCGGACAGGAAACTACGAGCAGTACTTC

d_gene: .
v_gene: TRBV19
abundance: .
j_gene: TRBJ1-3
CDR3aa: CASSIAIGLASSGNTIYF
CDR3nt: TGTGCCAGTAGTATAGCTATCGGACTTGCAAGCTCTGGAAACACCATATATTTT

d_gene: TRBD1
v_gene: TRBV4-1
abundance: .
j_gene: TRBJ2-5
CDR3aa: CASSHRDRGRKDQETQYF
CDR3nt: TGCGCCAGCAGCCACCGGGACAGGGGAAGAAAGGACCAAGAGACCCAGTACTTC

d_gene: .
v_gene: TRBV15
abundance: .
j_gene: TRBJ2-3
CDR3aa: CATSRLQGRPQSF
CDR3nt: TGTGCCACCAGCAGATTACAGGGCCGGCCCCAAAGTTTT

d_gene: .
v_gene: TRBV28
abundance: .
j_gene: TRBJ1-5
CDR3aa: CASSRSWGNQPQHF
CDR3nt: TGTGCCAGCAGCCGGTCCTGGGGCAATCAGCCCCAGCATTTT

d_gene: TRBD2
v_gene: TRBV6-4
abundance: .
j_gene: TRBJ2-2
CDR3aa: CASKAGGNTGELFF
CDR3nt: TGTGCCAGCAAAGCGGGAGGGAACACCGGGGAGCTGTTTTTT

d_gene: TRBD1
v_gene: TRBV9
abundance: .
j_gene: TRBJ2-7
CDR3aa: CASSVGTGAYEQYF
CDR3nt: TGTGCCAGCAGCGTAGGGACAGGGGCCTACGAGCAGTACTTC

d_gene: TRBD2
v_gene: TRBV28
abundance: .
j_gene: TRBJ2-7
CDR3aa: CASSGAAGVPSAYF
CDR3nt: TGTGCCAGCAGCGGGGCGGCGGGAGTTCCCTCGGCGTACTTC

d_gene: .
v_gene: TRBV9
abundance: .
j_gene: TRBJ2-7
CDR3aa: CASSPYRDSHYEQYF
CDR3nt: TGTGCCAGCAGCCCTTATAGGGACTCTCACTACGAGCAGTACTTC

d_gene: TRBD2
v_gene: TRBV7-3
abundance: .
j_gene: TRBJ2-7
CDR3aa: CASSLAGGPLYEQYF
CDR3nt: TGTGCCAGCAGCTTAGCGGGAGGGCCGTTGTACGAGCAGTACTTC

d_gene: .
v_gene: TRBV6-1
abundance: .
j_gene: TRBJ1-1
CDR3aa: CASSEPGRMNTEAFF
CDR3nt: TGTGCCAGCAGTGAGCCCGGACGGATGAACACTGAAGCTTTCTTT

d_gene: TRBD1
v_gene: TRBV30
abundance: .
j_gene: TRBJ2-2
CDR3aa: CAWSVDGTAMYNGELFF
CDR3nt: TGTGCCTGGAGTGTAGACGGGACAGCGATGTACAACGGGGAGCTGTTTTTT

d_gene: .
v_gene: TRBV6-1
abundance: .
j_gene: TRBJ2-1
CDR3aa: CASILAGTYPNEQFF
CDR3nt: TGTGCCAGCATTCTGGCGGGCACGTATCCTAATGAGCAGTTCTTC

d_gene: TRBD2
v_gene: TRBV4-1
abundance: .
j_gene: TRBJ2-5
CDR3aa: CASSQGLLLAGGLKTQYF
CDR3nt: TGCGCCAGCAGCCAAGGCCTCCTTTTAGCGGGAGGGTTGAAGACCCAGTACTTC

d_gene: .
v_gene: TRBV30
abundance: .
j_gene: TRBJ1-1
CDR3aa: CAWSYSENTEAFF
CDR3nt: TGTGCCTGGAGCTACAGCGAAAACACTGAAGCTTTCTTT

d_gene: .
v_gene: TRBV4-1
abundance: .
j_gene: TRBJ1-1
CDR3aa: CASSQGASPVTEAFF
CDR3nt: TGCGCCAGCAGCCAAGGGGCATCCCCGGTCACTGAAGCTTTCTTT

d_gene: .
v_gene: TRBV2
abundance: many
j_gene: TRBJ2-5
CDR3aa: CASSAILDQETQYF
CDR3nt: TGTGCCAGCAGTGCGATCCTGGATCAAGAGACCCAGTACTTC

d_gene: .
v_gene: TRBV18
abundance: .
j_gene: TRBJ1-4
CDR3aa: CASSQGYSGIATNEKLFF
CDR3nt: TGTGCCAGCTCTCAAGGGTACTCAGGGATTGCAACTAATGAAAAACTGTTTTTT

d_gene: .
v_gene: TRBV29-1
abundance: once
j_gene: TRBJ2-3
CDR3aa: CSVVGGFTDTQYF
CDR3nt: TGCAGCGTTGTAGGAGGCTTCACAGATACGCAGTATTTT

d_gene: .
v_gene: TRBV6-1
abundance: once
j_gene: TRBJ1-2
CDR3aa: CASSESGDGYTF
CDR3nt: TGTGCCAGCAGTGAATCGGGGGACGGCTACACCTTC

d_gene: .
v_gene: TRBV5-3
abundance: .
j_gene: TRBJ1-5
CDR3aa: CASSQGLLQPQHF
CDR3nt: TGTGCCAGCAGCCAGGGACTTCTTCAGCCCCAGCATTTT

d_gene: TRBD2
v_gene: TRBV7-9
abundance: .
j_gene: TRBJ2-7
CDR3aa: CASSSSSGAAYEQYF
CDR3nt: TGTGCCAGCAGCAGCTCTAGCGGGGCCGCCTACGAGCAGTACTTC